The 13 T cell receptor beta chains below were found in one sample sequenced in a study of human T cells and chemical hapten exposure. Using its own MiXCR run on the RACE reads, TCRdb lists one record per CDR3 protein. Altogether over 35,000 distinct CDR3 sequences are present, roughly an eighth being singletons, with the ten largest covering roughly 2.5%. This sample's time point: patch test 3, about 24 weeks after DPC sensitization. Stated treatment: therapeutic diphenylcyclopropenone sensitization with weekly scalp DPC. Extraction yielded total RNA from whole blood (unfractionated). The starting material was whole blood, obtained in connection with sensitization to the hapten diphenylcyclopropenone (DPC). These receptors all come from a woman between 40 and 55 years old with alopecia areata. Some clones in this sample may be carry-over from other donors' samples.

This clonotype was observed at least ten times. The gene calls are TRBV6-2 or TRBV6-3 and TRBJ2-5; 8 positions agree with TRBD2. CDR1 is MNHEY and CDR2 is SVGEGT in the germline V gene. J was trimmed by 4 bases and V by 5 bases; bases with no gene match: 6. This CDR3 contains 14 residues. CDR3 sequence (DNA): TGTGCCAGCAGTACTCGGCTAGCGGGAGAGACCCAGTACTTC. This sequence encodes CASSTRLAGETQYF.

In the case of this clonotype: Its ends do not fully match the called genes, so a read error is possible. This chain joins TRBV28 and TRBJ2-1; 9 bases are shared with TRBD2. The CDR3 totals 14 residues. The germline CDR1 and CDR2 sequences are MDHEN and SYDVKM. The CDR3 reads CVSIGTSLRNEQFF. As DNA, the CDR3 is TGTGTCAGCATCGGGACTAGCTTGCGTAATGAGCAGTTCTTC.

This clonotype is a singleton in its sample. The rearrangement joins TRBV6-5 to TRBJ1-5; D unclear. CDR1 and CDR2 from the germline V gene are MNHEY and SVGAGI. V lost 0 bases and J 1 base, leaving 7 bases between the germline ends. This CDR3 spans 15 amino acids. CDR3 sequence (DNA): TGTGCCAGCAGTTACTCGATGGGAAGCAATCAGCCCCAGCATTTT. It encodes CASSYSMGSNQPQHF.

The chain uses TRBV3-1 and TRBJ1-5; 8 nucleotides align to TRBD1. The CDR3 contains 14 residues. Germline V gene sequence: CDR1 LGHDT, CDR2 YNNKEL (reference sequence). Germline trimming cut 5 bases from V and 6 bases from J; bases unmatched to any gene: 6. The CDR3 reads CASSYSQGAQPQHF. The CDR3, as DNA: TGTGCCAGCAGCTATTCTCAGGGGGCTCAGCCCCAGCATTTT.

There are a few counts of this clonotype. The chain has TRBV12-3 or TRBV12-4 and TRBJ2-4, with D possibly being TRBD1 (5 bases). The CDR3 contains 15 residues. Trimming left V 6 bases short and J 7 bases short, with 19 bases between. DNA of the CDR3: TGTGCCAGCAGCTCCAATAGAGTGGGGCGGAACATTCAGTACTTC. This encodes CASSSNRVGRNIQYF.

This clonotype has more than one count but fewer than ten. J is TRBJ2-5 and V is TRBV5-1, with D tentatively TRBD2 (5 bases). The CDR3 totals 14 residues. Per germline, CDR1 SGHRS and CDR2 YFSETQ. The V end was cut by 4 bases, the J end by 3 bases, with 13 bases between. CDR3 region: CASSPAPGKETQYF. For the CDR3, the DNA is TGCGCCAGCAGCCCGGCGCCGGGGAAAGAGACCCAGTACTTC. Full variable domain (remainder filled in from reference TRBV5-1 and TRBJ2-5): KAGVTQTPRYLIKTRGQQVTLSCSPISGHRSVSWYQQTPGQGLQFLFEYFSETQRNKGNFPGRFSGRQFSNSRSEMNVSTLELGDSALYLCASSPAPGKETQYFGPGTRLLVL.

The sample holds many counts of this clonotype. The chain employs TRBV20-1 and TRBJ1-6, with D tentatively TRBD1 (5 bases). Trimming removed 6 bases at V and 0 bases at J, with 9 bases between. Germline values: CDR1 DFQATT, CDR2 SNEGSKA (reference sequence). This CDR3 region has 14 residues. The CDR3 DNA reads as TGCAGTGCGGGGGACGGCTCCTATAATTCACCCCTCCACTTT. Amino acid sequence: CSAGDGSYNSPLHF.

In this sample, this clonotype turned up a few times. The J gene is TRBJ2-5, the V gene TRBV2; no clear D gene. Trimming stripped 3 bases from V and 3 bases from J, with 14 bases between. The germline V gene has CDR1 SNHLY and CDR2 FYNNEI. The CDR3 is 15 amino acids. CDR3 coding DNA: TGTGCCAGCAGTGAGCAAGGCAGCCCAAAAGAGACCCAGTACTTC. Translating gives CASSEQGSPKETQYF.

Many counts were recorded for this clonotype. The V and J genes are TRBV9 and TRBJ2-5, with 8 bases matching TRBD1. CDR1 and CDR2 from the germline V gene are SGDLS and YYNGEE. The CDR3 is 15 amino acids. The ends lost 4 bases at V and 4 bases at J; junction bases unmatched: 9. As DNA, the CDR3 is TGTGCCAGCAGCCTCGAAGGACAGGGCGGAGAGACCCAGTACTTC. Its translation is CASSLEGQGGETQYF.

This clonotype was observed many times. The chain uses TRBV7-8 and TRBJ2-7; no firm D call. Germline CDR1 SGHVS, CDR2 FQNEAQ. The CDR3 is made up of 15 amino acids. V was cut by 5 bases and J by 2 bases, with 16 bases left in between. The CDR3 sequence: CASSRSTGRTYEQYF. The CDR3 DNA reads TGTGCCAGCAGCCGTTCTACCGGACGGACCTACGAGCAGTACTTC.

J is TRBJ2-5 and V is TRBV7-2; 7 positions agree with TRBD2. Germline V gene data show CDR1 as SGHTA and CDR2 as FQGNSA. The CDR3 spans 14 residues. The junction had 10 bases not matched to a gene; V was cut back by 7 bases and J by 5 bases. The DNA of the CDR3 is TGTGCCAGCACCGAAACTAGCGTCATCGAGACCCAGTACTTC. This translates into CASTETSVIETQYF.

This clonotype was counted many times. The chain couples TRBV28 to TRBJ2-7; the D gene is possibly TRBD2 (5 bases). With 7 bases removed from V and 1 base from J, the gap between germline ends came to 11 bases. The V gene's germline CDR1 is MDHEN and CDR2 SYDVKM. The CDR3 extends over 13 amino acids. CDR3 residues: CASMPDYSYEQYF. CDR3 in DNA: TGTGCCAGCATGCCTGACTATTCCTACGAGCAGTACTTC.

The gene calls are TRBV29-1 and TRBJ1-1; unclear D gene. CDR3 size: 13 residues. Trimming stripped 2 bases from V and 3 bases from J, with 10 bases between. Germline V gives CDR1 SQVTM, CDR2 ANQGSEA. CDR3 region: CSVEMIEDTEAFF. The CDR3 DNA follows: TGCAGCGTTGAAATGATTGAGGACACTGAAGCTTTCTTT.